This entry concerns a single TCR beta chain. This CDR3 comprises 15 residues. From germline, CDR1 is LGHDT and CDR2 YNNKEL (reference sequence). V was cut by 1 base and J by 4 bases, with 11 bases left in between. The sample comes from a study of blood T cell repertoires in COVID-19. In the study overall: Samples taken during acute and convalescent COVID-19 were collected in the United States, Italy and Spain. T cells, B-cell-depleted T cells, or PBMCs provided the cDNA or gDNA that served as material.

As handled by the study authors: Counts of nucleated cells, estimated from reference gene primer amplification, were obtained. Sequencing used immunoSEQ multiplex PCR; TCRdb keeps in-frame clones, though not all of them. V and J calls plus clone size are reproduced from that table; the DNA served to infer D and trimming. Here the sample spans some 26,000 clones, about 88% being singletons. Specimen: peripheral blood. This receptor was taken from a woman aged 45-65 years with active COVID-19. The V and J genes are TRBV3-1 (or the pseudogene TRBV3-2) and TRBJ2-1, with D possibly being TRBD2 (6 bases). The CDR3 loop reads CASSQGRAGYNEQFF. The CDR3 nucleotides read TGTGCCAGCAGCCAAGGGCGGGCGGGGTACAATGAGCAGTTCTTC.